These T cell receptor beta chains were read from a single sample in a study of a mutant IDH1 vaccine in newly diagnosed glioma. Their antigens remain unidentified. The method was immunoSEQ multiplex PCR; TCRdb's version includes in-frame clones alone and lacks a portion of them. The top ten hold more than 7.5% of the sample, which has roughly 70,000 clones, approximately 84% seen once. The sample was PBMCs, taken from a glioma patient whose treatment included an IDH1 peptide vaccine. Receptor source: a woman aged 45-65 years with glioma. Both conserved end residues are part of each CDR3. A D gene is named only where the DNA matches it firmly. Clone size is stated in some rows and not others, as once, few, many or a class when expanded.

d_gene: -; len: 11; j_gene: TRBJ2-1; abundance: -; v_gene: TRBV10-2; CDR3aa: CASSDLDSQFF; CDR3nt: TGCGCCAGCAGTGACCTGGACTCTCAGTTCTTC
d_gene: TRBD1; len: 14; j_gene: TRBJ1-5; abundance: -; v_gene: TRBV19; CDR3aa: CASSWTGSNQPQHF; CDR3nt: TGTGCCAGTAGTTGGACAGGGAGCAATCAGCCCCAGCATTTT
d_gene: TRBD1; len: 16; j_gene: TRBJ2-5; abundance: -; v_gene: TRBV28; CDR3aa: CASSLTGAISQETQYF; CDR3nt: TGTGCCAGCAGTTTGACAGGGGCAATCTCACAAGAGACCCAGTACTTC
d_gene: -; len: 14; j_gene: TRBJ1-2; abundance: few; v_gene: TRBV19; CDR3aa: CASSIRKDSGGYTF; CDR3nt: TGTGCCAGTAGTATCCGGAAAGACTCGGGTGGCTACACCTTC
d_gene: TRBD1; len: 15; j_gene: TRBJ1-1; abundance: -; v_gene: TRBV6-1; CDR3aa: CASSERRGGTVEAFF; CDR3nt: TGTGCCAGCAGTGAACGACGCGGGGGGACAGTAGAAGCTTTCTTT
d_gene: -; len: 12; j_gene: TRBJ1-6; abundance: -; v_gene: TRBV14; CDR3aa: CASSSGRSPLHF; CDR3nt: TGTGCCAGCAGTTCAGGGAGGTCACCCCTCCACTTT
d_gene: -; len: 12; j_gene: TRBJ1-5; abundance: -; v_gene: TRBV7-2; CDR3aa: CASSNSNQPQHF; CDR3nt: TGTGCCAGCAGCAATAGCAATCAGCCCCAGCATTTT
d_gene: -; len: 12; j_gene: TRBJ1-2; abundance: once; v_gene: TRBV6-5; CDR3aa: CASRSDSYGYTF; CDR3nt: TGTGCCAGCAGATCGGACAGCTATGGCTACACCTTC
d_gene: -; len: 15; j_gene: TRBJ2-7; abundance: -; v_gene: TRBV5-1; CDR3aa: CASSPYRTATYEQYF; CDR3nt: TGCGCCAGCAGCCCCTATCGGACCGCAACCTACGAGCAGTACTTC
d_gene: -; len: 16; j_gene: TRBJ1-6; abundance: -; v_gene: TRBV2; CDR3aa: CASSRGAGKVDSPLHF; CDR3nt: TGTGCCAGCAGTCGGGGGGCAGGCAAGGTTGATTCACCCCTCCACTTT
d_gene: TRBD1; len: 16; j_gene: TRBJ1-6; abundance: -; v_gene: TRBV25-1; CDR3aa: CASSGDRGQGYSPLHF; CDR3nt: TGTGCCAGCAGTGGGGATAGGGGACAGGGGTATTCACCCCTCCACTTT
d_gene: -; len: 15; j_gene: TRBJ2-3; abundance: few; v_gene: TRBV2; CDR3aa: CASSGERSSTDTQYF; CDR3nt: TGTGCCAGCAGCGGCGAGCGGTCTAGCACAGATACGCAGTATTTT
d_gene: TRBD1; len: 13; j_gene: TRBJ2-1; abundance: -; v_gene: TRBV2; CDR3aa: CASSRTGYNEQFF; CDR3nt: TGTGCCAGCAGTAGGACAGGGTACAATGAGCAGTTCTTC
d_gene: -; len: 13; j_gene: TRBJ2-7; abundance: -; v_gene: TRBV19; CDR3aa: CASSRTVTYEQYF; CDR3nt: TGTGCCAGTAGTAGGACAGTTACCTACGAGCAGTACTTC
d_gene: -; len: 16; j_gene: TRBJ1-6; abundance: -; v_gene: TRBV19; CDR3aa: CASRINLGAYNSPLHF; CDR3nt: TGTGCCAGTAGGATTAACTTGGGAGCCTATAATTCACCCCTCCACTTT
d_gene: TRBD1; len: 16; j_gene: TRBJ2-5; abundance: -; v_gene: TRBV2; CDR3aa: CASSEVGQGRRETQYF; CDR3nt: TGTGCCAGCAGTGAAGTCGGACAGGGAAGGCGAGAGACCCAGTACTTC
d_gene: -; len: 15; j_gene: TRBJ2-3; abundance: -; v_gene: TRBV9; CDR3aa: CASSVSGDSTDTQYF; CDR3nt: TGTGCCAGCAGCGTGAGCGGAGACTCCACAGATACGCAGTATTTT
d_gene: -; len: 18; j_gene: TRBJ1-6; abundance: -; v_gene: TRBV7-6; CDR3aa: CASSFKGPGERNNSPLHF; CDR3nt: TGTGCCAGCAGCTTTAAGGGGCCAGGGGAAAGGAATAATTCACCCCTCCACTTT
d_gene: TRBD1; len: 15; j_gene: TRBJ1-2; abundance: once; v_gene: TRBV5-1; CDR3aa: CASSLGGGLNYGYTF; CDR3nt: TGCGCCAGCAGCTTGGGAGGGGGCCTCAACTATGGCTACACCTTC
d_gene: -; len: 14; j_gene: TRBJ2-2; abundance: -; v_gene: TRBV7-3; CDR3aa: CASSSGAVTGELFF; CDR3nt: TGTGCCAGCAGCTCCGGGGCAGTGACCGGGGAGCTGTTTTTT
d_gene: -; len: 15; j_gene: TRBJ1-4; abundance: -; v_gene: TRBV7-9; CDR3aa: CASSLSRGANEKLFF; CDR3nt: TGTGCCAGCAGCTTAAGTAGGGGGGCTAATGAAAAACTGTTTTTT
d_gene: TRBD1; len: 15; j_gene: TRBJ2-7; abundance: once; v_gene: TRBV18; CDR3aa: CASSPITGGKYEQYF; CDR3nt: TGTGCCAGCTCACCCATAACAGGGGGGAAGTACGAGCAGTACTTC